The following is a T cell receptor beta chain sequence with its context. Its antigen target is currently unknown. Within one base of it there is no much larger clone, and no base qualities were kept. This sample is drawn from a study of blood T cells in healthy people across ages (dated by TCRdb to 2015 to 2017). Study-wide context: In model experiments, template switching captured about one uniquely barcoded TCR beta cDNA molecule for every two T cells. To avoid experimental bias, donors of different ages were distributed randomly across sequencing lanes. Using the same blood draw, the study looked at two additional independent replicas of 1 million unique cDNA reads for two donors, one aged 18 to 30 and the other aged 80 or older. Donors were grouped into four age groups: young (average approximately 16 years), middle-aged (around 39), aged (roughly 62) and long-lived (approximately 75). Using deep sequencing normalized with unique cDNA molecular identifiers, the study measured how TCR beta repertoire diversity changes with age. Overall study results and their limits: Total diversity estimates from one million sequenced T cells were considered lower bounds and underestimates. The CMV infection status of donors was not known, potentially confounding age-related changes in expanded clonotypes. Observed TCR beta diversity per million T cells fell roughly linearly with age, and a significant reduction was already apparent by age about 36. The long-lived group showed more naive CD4+ T cells, fewer expanded clones and increased TCR diversity than the aged group, suggesting age selection. The percentage of naive T cells measured by flow cytometry correlated strongly with observed TCR beta diversity. Conclusive comparison of naive and antigen-experienced compartments was prevented by the profiling of bulk unsorted PBMCs.

Library prep was done by 5' RACE. A second PCR of about 6 to 11 cycles was run with a J-beta primer mix and a sample-barcoded 5' primer. Each TCR beta cDNA molecule received a unique molecular identifier from a template-switch 5' adaptor carrying 12 random nucleotides. At least 2.5 million CDR3-containing paired-end reads were obtained from each sample. The Mint cDNA synthesis kit, primed by a TRBC-specific oligonucleotide, was used to synthesize first-strand cDNA from all RNA. All cDNA was treated with uracil-DNA glycosylase and then went through a first 18-cycle PCR with the universal primers M1SS and BC2_uni_R. For the original study's pipeline: For normalization, 1 million high-quality reads, each with a distinct molecular identifier, were randomly selected from each sample. Reads sharing molecular identifiers were discarded rather than binned into consensus sequences. MiTCR, set to a Q25 quality threshold and the strictest error-elimination algorithm, was used for CDR3 identification, clonotype clustering and error correction. A nonparametric unseen species model with Euler transformation was used to estimate lower-bound total TCR beta diversity. TCRdb redid the processing of the public reads, applying fastp at Q25 and MiXCR, and retained in-frame beta chains. Rows matching on CDR3 protein sequence are summarized as one entry with the most common DNA and genes. The V and J calls shown here were made by TCRdb, not taken from the authors' results. The sample table contains 1.8 million or so distinct CDR3 sequences; only one count was recorded for 30% to 40% of them. The top ten clones comprise 20% to 25% of the sample.

Systemically healthy Caucasian individuals from Russia, approximately 39 in total and aged about 6 to 95 years, were included as donors. Each donor gave about 9.8 milliliters of peripheral blood, drawn into EDTA-treated Vacutainer tubes. PBMCs were isolated by Ficoll-Paque density-gradient centrifugation, with at least 6 million obtained per sample. Total RNA, at least 6 micrograms per sample, was extracted from PBMCs with Trizol reagent. For every donor, an aliquot of PBMCs went through flow cytometry to measure the percentages of naive CD45RAhigh/CD27high T cells. From the germline V gene (reference sequence), CDR1 is DFQATT and CDR2 is SNEGSKA. Trimming takes 6 bases off V and 7 bases off J; junction bases not matched to a gene: 9. The CDR3 contains 13 residues, cysteine and phenylalanine counted. The only DNA kept is the CDR3, 39 bases in frame from the first base.

The sequence is built from TRBV20-1 and TRBJ1-2; 9 junctional bases match TRBD1. The sample was blood. The receptor was isolated from a human donor in good health. The CDR3 reads CSAIRDREFGYTF. The sequence in DNA is TGCAGTGCCATCCGGGACAGGGAGTTTGGCTACACCTTC.